This passage covers 3 T cell receptor beta chains from one sample sequenced in a study of shared clonotypes between healthy human individuals. Here immunoSEQ multiplex PCR was the method, and the copy in TCRdb shows in-frame clones only, minus some. This repertoire shows roughly 2 million clones, around 95% found once; its top ten account for approximately 0.13%. What was sequenced was naive CD4+ T cells sorted from blood. Subset: CD45RA+ positively selected. The receptor set was obtained from a young man in good health.

This chain joins TRBV7-2 and TRBJ1-5; D gene ambiguous. V was pared by 5 bases and J by 1 base, with 12 bases between. Germline loops: CDR1 SGHTA, CDR2 FQGNSA. There are 15 residues in the CDR3. CDR3 nucleotides: TGTGCCAGCAGCCCTTTGGCCGGGAGCAATCAGCCCCAGCATTTT. It encodes CASSPLAGSNQPQHF.

The J gene is TRBJ2-7, the V gene TRBV5-1; 9 nucleotides align to TRBD1. This CDR3 spans 11 amino acids. Trimming removed 7 bases from V and 4 bases from J; junction bases left unmatched: 0. The germline gives CDR1 SGHRS, CDR2 YFSETQ. The CDR3 sequence is CASGQGYEQYF. The CDR3 DNA sequence: TGCGCCAGCGGACAGGGGTACGAGCAGTACTTC.

For the CDR3, the DNA is TGTGCCAGTAGTGTGGACAGGGGTCCCGGGGAGCTGTTTTTT. It specifies CASSVDRGPGELFF. The chain carries TRBV19 and TRBJ2-2, with TRBD1 identical over 9 bases. CDR1 and CDR2 from the germline V gene are LNHDA and SQIVND (reference sequence). This CDR3 contains 14 residues. V lost 5 bases, J lost 6 bases, and 4 bases stayed unmatched.